What follows are 13 T cell receptor beta chains derived from one specimen sequenced in a study of sequential checkpoint blockade in melanoma. As to treatment: randomized to nivolumab then ipilimumab (arm A) or the reverse (arm B). TCRdb's table, derived via immunoSEQ multiplex PCR, lists solely in-frame clones and lacks some. The repertoire holds 14,000 or so clones, with 50% to 55% as singletons. Sequencing used CD8+ T cells sorted from blood (inferred from file names), obtained from a patient given nivolumab and ipilimumab in sequence. The receptors were gathered from a human donor with melanoma.

The V call is TRBV9, the J call TRBJ1-1, with TRBD1 as a possible D gene (5 bases). V was cut by 3 bases and J by 5 bases, with 14 bases left in between. The CDR3 has 14 residues. Germline CDR1 is SGDLS and CDR2 is YYNGEE. Written as DNA, the CDR3 is TGTGCCAGCAGCGGGGAGGCTCGGGGGACTGAAGCTTTCTTT. Translating it yields CASSGEARGTEAFF.

This chain uses TRBV7-9 with TRBJ2-6; D is perhaps TRBD2 (6 bases). This CDR3 has 17 amino acids. Looked up from germline, CDR1 is SEHNR and CDR2 is FQNEAQ (reference sequence). V lost 5 bases to trimming and J lost 0 bases, with 14 bases between them. DNA of the CDR3: TGTGCCAGCAGCACGGGGCTAGCGATCTCTGGGGCCAACGTCCTGACTTTC. Translation gives CASSTGLAISGANVLTF. Full variable domain (outside the CDR3, taken from reference TRBV7-9 and TRBJ2-6): DTGVSQNPRHKITKRGQNVTFRCDPISEHNRLYWYRQTLGQGPEFLTYFQNEAQLEKSRLLSDRFSAERPKGSFSTLEIQRTEQGDSAMYLCASSTGLAISGANVLTFGAGSRLTVL.

The chain combines TRBV2 with TRBJ1-1; D is possibly TRBD1 (6 bases). The CDR3 consists of 16 residues. The V end was cut by 2 bases, the J end by 3 bases, with 16 bases between. CDR1 and CDR2 (germline): SNHLY, FYNNEI. The CDR3 DNA sequence: TGTGCCAGCAGTGAATCGTTTGGTGAGGGGGACACTGAAGCTTTCTTT. The encoded protein is CASSESFGEGDTEAFF.

The V and J genes are TRBV4-1 and TRBJ1-6; 9 bases are shared with TRBD1. CDR1 is MGHRA and CDR2 is YSYEKL in the germline V gene. The V and J ends lost 2 bases and 12 bases, in that order; junction bases with no gene match: 11. This CDR3 comprises 16 residues. The CDR3 nucleotides read TGCGCCAGCAGCCAAAGCTTGGACAGGGGTAACAGACCCCTCCACTTT. Amino acid sequence: CASSQSLDRGNRPLHF.

This chain links TRBV16 with TRBJ1-2; 7 bases match TRBD1. The CDR3 totals 15 residues. The junction had 8 bases not matched to a gene; V was cut back by 3 bases and J by 4 bases. Looked up from germline, CDR1 is KGHSY and CDR2 is FQNENV. The CDR3 nucleotides are TGTGCCAGCAGCCACCAGACAGGGTCATCCTATGGCTACACCTTC. As protein: CASSHQTGSSYGYTF.

The CDR3 is CASSLDPSDPYEQYF. In DNA form, the CDR3 reads TGTGCCAGCAGTTTAGACCCTAGCGACCCCTACGAGCAGTACTTC. The chain uses TRBV27 and TRBJ2-7; maybe TRBD2 (6 bases). CDR1 MNHEY and CDR2 SMNVEV come from the germline V gene (reference sequence). This CDR3 is built from 15 residues. V was shortened by 2 bases and J by 2 bases, with 13 bases between the two germline ends.

This clone was observed a handful of times. CDR3 amino acids: CASSVRVSGGDYEQYF. CDR3 sequence (DNA): TGTGCCAGCAGCGTCCGAGTTAGCGGGGGGGATTACGAGCAGTACTTC. J is TRBJ2-7 and V is TRBV4-2; 11 bases agree with TRBD2. Germline values: CDR1 LGHNA, CDR2 YNFKEQ. J was trimmed by 4 bases and V by 5 bases; bases with no gene match: 10. The CDR3 consists of 16 residues.

The rearrangement uses TRBV19 and TRBJ2-2; TRBD1 agrees at 8 bases. Germline lookup yields CDR1 LNHDA and CDR2 SQIVND (reference sequence). The trim removed 6 bases at V and 0 bases at J, leaving 3 bases unmatched. CDR3 length: 15 residues. The CDR3 region is CASSRDRTNTGELFF. CDR3 nucleotides: TGTGCCAGTAGCCGGGACAGGACGAACACCGGGGAGCTGTTTTTT.

The sample holds a few counts of this clone. This rearrangement joins TRBV6-5 to TRBJ2-7; the D gene is possibly TRBD1 (6 bases). The germline V and J ends were trimmed by 5 bases and 3 bases, with 14 bases remaining between them. Germline-derived CDR1 and CDR2 are MNHEY and SVGAGI. The CDR3 is 14 residues long. This CDR3 is CASSDPGTSYEQYF. CDR3 in DNA: TGTGCCAGCAGTGATCCCGGGACAAGCTACGAGCAGTACTTC.

The chain carries TRBV6-6 and TRBJ2-7; D unresolved. This CDR3 has 13 residues. The V end lost 0 bases, the J end lost 6 bases, and 9 bases lay between the germline ends. Germline CDR1 reads MNHNY; CDR2 reads SVGAGI (reference sequence). The CDR3 reads CASSYSPQREQYF. In nucleotides, the CDR3 is TGTGCCAGCAGTTACTCGCCGCAGCGCGAGCAGTACTTC.

This rearrangement joins TRBV11-2 to TRBJ2-1; 8 bases map to TRBD2. Germline V gene lookup returns CDR1 SGHAT and CDR2 FQNNGV. The V and J ends lost 7 bases and 2 bases, in that order; junction bases with no gene match: 7. CDR3 size: 15 residues. The CDR3 nucleotides read TGTGCCAGCACAGGGAGCGGGAGCGCCTACAATGAGCAGTTCTTC. Amino acid sequence: CASTGSGSAYNEQFF.

This clone occurred a few times. V and J are TRBV28 and TRBJ2-1; unclear D gene. The CDR3 has 14 amino acids. CDR1 and CDR2 (germline): MDHEN, SYDVKM. The V and J ends lost 5 bases and 4 bases respectively, with 12 bases between them. The CDR3, as DNA: TGTGCCAGCAGTCCTCTCGGTATTTACAATGAGCAGTTCTTC. Protein: CASSPLGIYNEQFF.

The CDR3 bases are TGTGCCAGCAGCTTAGATGGGTTTCGGGGAGCGGTGTATGGCTACACCTTC. The encoded protein is CASSLDGFRGAVYGYTF. This chain connects TRBV11-3 to TRBJ1-2; D gene unclear. The CDR3 spans 17 residues. From germline, CDR1 is SGHNT and CDR2 YENEEA. Trimming took 0 bases from V and 5 from J, leaving 19 bases between them.